This T cell receptor (beta chain) was sequenced in a study of CD8+ T cells in alopecia areata. TCR sequencing used cDNA made by reverse transcription of extracted RNA. Sequencing used immunoSEQ multiplex PCR; TCRdb keeps in-frame clones, though not all of them. The sample contains about 250,000 clones, under 70% of which appear only once. With regard to this clone: The antigen is not known.

Study-level points and caveats: Scalp samples also contribute reads from the resident alphabeta T cells found in normal skin.

Germline CDR1 and CDR2: SGHNT and YYREEE (reference sequence). With 0 bases removed from V and 4 bases from J, the gap between germline ends came to 15 bases. The CDR3 has 16 amino acids. PBMCs served as the source from which CD4+ and CD8+ T cells were sorted. The chain employs TRBV5-4 and TRBJ2-3, with D perhaps assigned TRBD1 or TRBD2 (5 bases each). The sequence came from a human donor with alopecia areata. The material was CD4+ T cells sorted from blood, obtained at week 0. The CDR3 protein is CASSLALGATADTQYF. CDR3 DNA: TGTGCCAGCAGCTTGGCCCTCGGGGCAACTGCAGATACGCAGTATTTT.